This T cell receptor beta chain was identified in a study of beta chain features in type 1 diabetes. The entirety of the isolated RNA underwent reverse transcription, so expressed TCRB transcripts were sequenced. TCRdb keeps only in-frame clones here, not all; method: immunoSEQ multiplex PCR. The table has under 950,000 clones, about 17% seen once. V lost 0 bases to trimming and J lost 4 bases, with 10 bases between them. The CDR3 length is 15 residues. CDR1 is LGHNA and CDR2 is YNFKEQ in the germline V gene. The source of this sequence is a woman between 18 and 29 years old in good health. This chain links TRBV4-2 with TRBJ1-5; D gene unclear. Sample: naive CD4+ T cells from blood. CDR3 DNA: TGTGCCAGCAGCCAAGAAAAAACAGCGAATCAGCCCCAGCATTTT. The encoded protein is CASSQEKTANQPQHF.